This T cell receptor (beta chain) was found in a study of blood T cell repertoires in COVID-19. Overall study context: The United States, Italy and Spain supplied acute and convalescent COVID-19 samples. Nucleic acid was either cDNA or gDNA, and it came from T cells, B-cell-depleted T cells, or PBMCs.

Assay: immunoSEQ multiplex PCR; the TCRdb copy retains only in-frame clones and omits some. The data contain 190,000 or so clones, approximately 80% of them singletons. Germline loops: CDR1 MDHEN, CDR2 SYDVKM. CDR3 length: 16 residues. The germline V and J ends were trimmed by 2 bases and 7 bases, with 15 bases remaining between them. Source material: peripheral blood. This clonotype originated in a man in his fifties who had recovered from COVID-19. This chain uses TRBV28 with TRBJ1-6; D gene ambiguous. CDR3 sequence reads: CASSLITPATNSPLHF. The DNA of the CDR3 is TGTGCCAGCAGTTTAATAACCCCTGCTACCAATTCACCCCTCCACTTT.